These 14 T cell receptor beta chains originate from one sample sequenced in a study of blood T cell repertoires in COVID-19. Method: immunoSEQ multiplex PCR; TCRdb's copy keeps in-frame clones and lacks some. The table lists fewer than 350,000 clones, 90% of them singletons. Sequenced material: PBMCs or T cells enriched from blood (not recorded which). The source of these receptors is a woman aged 18 to 35 with acute COVID-19.

This chain connects TRBV19 to TRBJ1-5, with D tentatively TRBD1 (6 bases). The CDR3 is made up of 14 amino acids. The V end lost 6 bases, the J end lost 0 bases, and 9 bases lay between the germline ends. From germline, CDR1 is LNHDA and CDR2 SQIVND (reference sequence). CDR3 DNA: TGTGCCAGTAGGGGACAAACTAGCAATCAGCCCCAGCATTTT. Protein: CASRGQTSNQPQHF.

The genes are TRBV7-2 and TRBJ2-2; 10 bases match TRBD2. CDR1 is SGHTA and CDR2 is FQGNSA in the germline V gene. The CDR3 totals 16 residues. After removal of 3 bases from V and 4 bases from J, the junction contained 5 bases not matched to a gene. The CDR3 spells CASSFTSGMSTGELFF. The CDR3 DNA is TGTGCCAGCAGCTTCACTAGCGGGATGAGCACCGGGGAGCTGTTTTTT.

This chain joins TRBV6-2 or TRBV6-3 and TRBJ2-7, with 13 positions matching TRBD2. This CDR3 spans 18 amino acids. Germline-derived CDR1 and CDR2 are MNHEY and SVGEGT. Trimming took 0 bases from V and 2 from J; bases not matched to a gene: 7. CDR3: CASSYSTLTSGRAYEQYF. The CDR3 nucleotides read TGTGCCAGCAGTTACTCGACCCTCACTAGCGGGAGGGCCTACGAGCAGTACTTC.

The rearrangement joins TRBV11-1 to TRBJ2-1; perhaps TRBD2 as D (7 bases). Trimming took off 3 bases at V and 7 bases at J, with 10 bases between the two ends. Germline V CDR1 and CDR2: SGHAT, FQDESV (reference sequence). The CDR3 loop spans 13 amino acids. CDR3 nucleotides: TGTGCCAGCAGCTTTAGGGGGGGGAATGAGCAGTTCTTC. Amino acids: CASSFRGGNEQFF.

CDR3 amino acids: CASSLDPARQGYEQYF. CDR3 DNA: TGTGCCAGCAGTTTGGACCCGGCGAGACAGGGCTACGAGCAGTACTTC. The chain carries TRBV28 and TRBJ2-7; 7 bases map to TRBD1. The germline gives CDR1 MDHEN, CDR2 SYDVKM. The CDR3 totals 16 residues. V shed 3 bases and J 3 bases; nucleotides not matched to a gene: 11.

The chain uses TRBV6-6 and TRBJ1-2; 9 bases are a match to TRBD1. The V segment lost 5 bases and the J segment 3 bases; nucleotides outside the gene matches: 7. The CDR3 has 15 residues. The germline V gene encodes CDR1 MNHNY and CDR2 SVGAGI (reference sequence). Written as DNA, the CDR3 is TGTGCCAGCAGTGGAATCCGGGACAGGGACTATGGCTACACCTTC. It encodes CASSGIRDRDYGYTF.

V and J are TRBV7-9 and TRBJ2-7, with D maybe TRBD1 (6 bases). Germline values: CDR1 SEHNR, CDR2 FQNEAQ (reference sequence). This CDR3 region has 14 residues. Trimming pared 3 bases from V and 7 bases from J, leaving 16 bases between. The CDR3 here is CASSFSNPQGEQYF. The CDR3 DNA sequence: TGTGCCAGCAGCTTTTCCAACCCTCAGGGGGAGCAGTACTTC.

The V and J genes are TRBV5-5 and TRBJ1-1; TRBD1 matches 11 bases. The CDR3 totals 16 residues. Germline CDR1 and CDR2: SGHKS and YYEKEE (reference sequence). Unmatched junction bases numbered 7, after V lost 3 bases and J lost 3 bases. The CDR3 reads CASSWTGGASDTEAFF. In nucleotides, the CDR3 is TGTGCCAGCAGCTGGACAGGGGGCGCGTCTGACACTGAAGCTTTCTTT.

In this sample, this clone turned up a few times. Distinct nucleotide sequences in the sample also encode this CDR3. The chain has TRBV18 and TRBJ2-1; 7 positions agree with TRBD2. Germline values: CDR1 KGHSH, CDR2 LQKENI. The length of the CDR3 is 14 residues. Trimming cost V 6 bases and J 5 bases; bases outside gene matches: 7. CDR3 in amino acids: CASSPLREDNEQFF. The DNA of the CDR3 is TGTGCCAGCTCGCCCCTCCGGGAGGACAATGAGCAGTTCTTC.

This sequence joins TRBV6-5 and TRBJ1-2; 7 bases are shared with TRBD1. Germline V lookup: CDR1 MNHEY, CDR2 SVGAGI. Trimming took 4 bases from V and 5 from J; bases not matched to a gene: 7. CDR3 length: 14 residues. CDR3 region: CASSSPWTGYGYTF. The CDR3 DNA reads TGTGCCAGCAGTTCCCCCTGGACAGGATATGGCTACACCTTC.

This chain's CDR3 is CASSLDPEETQYF. The CDR3 DNA reads as TGTGCCAGCAGCTTGGATCCAGAAGAGACCCAGTACTTC. The V and J genes are TRBV5-6 and TRBJ2-5; D not certain. The V gene lost 0 bases and the J gene lost 3 bases, with 6 bases spanning the gap. The germline gives CDR1 SGHDT, CDR2 YYEEEE. This CDR3 comprises 13 residues.

This clone occurred once. The chain uses TRBV2 and TRBJ1-1; a possible D gene is TRBD1 (5 bases). CDR1 and CDR2 (germline): SNHLY, FYNNEI. The ends were cut back, 5 bases at V and 1 base at J, with 17 bases in the middle. The CDR3 runs 16 residues. Here the CDR3 DNA reads TGTGCCAGCAGTCCACTCGCGGGACTCAGGAACACTGAAGCTTTCTTT. This gives the protein CASSPLAGLRNTEAFF.

The DNA for the CDR3 is TGTGCCAGCTCAGGGGATACGCAGTATTTT. Encoded protein: CASSGDTQYF. The rearrangement links TRBV9 to TRBJ2-3, with D possibly TRBD1 on 5 matching bases. Trimming took 7 bases from V and 6 from J, leaving 6 bases between them. Germline CDR1 SGDLS, CDR2 YYNGEE. CDR3 length: 10 residues.

J is TRBJ1-5 and V is TRBV27; D is undetermined. V lost 3 bases, J lost 4 bases, and 7 bases lay in between. CDR1 and CDR2 (germline): MNHEY, SMNVEV (reference sequence). The CDR3 length is 13 residues. The CDR3 sequence: CASSFLSNQPQHF. CDR3 bases: TGTGCCAGCAGTTTTCTGTCTAATCAGCCCCAGCATTTT.